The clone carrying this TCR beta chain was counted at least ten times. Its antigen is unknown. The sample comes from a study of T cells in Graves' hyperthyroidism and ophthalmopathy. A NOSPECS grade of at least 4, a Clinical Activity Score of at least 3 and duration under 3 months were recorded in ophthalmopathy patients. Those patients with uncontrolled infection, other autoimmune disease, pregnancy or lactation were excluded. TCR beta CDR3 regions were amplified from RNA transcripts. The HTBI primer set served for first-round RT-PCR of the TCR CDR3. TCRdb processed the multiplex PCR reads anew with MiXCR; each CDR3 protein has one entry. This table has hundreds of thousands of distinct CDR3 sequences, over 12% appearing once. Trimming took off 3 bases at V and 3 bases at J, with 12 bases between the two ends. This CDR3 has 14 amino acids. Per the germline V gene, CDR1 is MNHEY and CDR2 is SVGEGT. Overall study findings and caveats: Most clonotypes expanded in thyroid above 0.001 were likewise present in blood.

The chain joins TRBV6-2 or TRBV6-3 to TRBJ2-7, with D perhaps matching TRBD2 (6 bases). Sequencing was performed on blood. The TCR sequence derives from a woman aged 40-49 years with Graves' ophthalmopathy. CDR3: CASSYVRRGYEQYF. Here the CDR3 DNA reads TGTGCCAGCAGTTATGTTAGGAGGGGCTACGAGCAGTACTTC.